This is a list of T cell receptor beta chains from one sample in a study of blood T cell repertoires in COVID-19. Sequenced by immunoSEQ multiplex PCR; TCRdb stores in-frame clones only, minus some. The table includes some 450,000 clones, about 87% detected once. The sample comprised peripheral blood. All receptors come from a man between 18 and 35 years old with COVID-19, enrolled during active disease. Each CDR3 is given with its conserved first and last residue.

V gene	J gene	CDR3 protein
TRBV3-1/TRBV3-2	TRBJ2-6	CASSPHRGTGANVLTF
TRBV6-5	TRBJ2-7	CASSYSQSASSYEQYF
TRBV27	TRBJ1-1	CASSLAPGAEAFF
TRBV13	TRBJ2-7	CASSWHTGTGTYEQYF
TRBV12-3/TRBV12-4	TRBJ2-7	CASSSAGDEQYF
TRBV4-2	TRBJ1-6	CASSDRENSPLHF
TRBV7-9	TRBJ2-1	CASSLDGGDEQFF
TRBV6-6	TRBJ2-7	CASSSTSGGYEQYF
TRBV14	TRBJ1-1	CASSQEFGVNTEAFF
TRBV5-1	TRBJ2-5	CASGLAGGRETQYF
TRBV5-1	TRBJ2-3	CASSLGGFTSTSSTDTQYF
TRBV18	TRBJ2-3	CASSPPPSEDTQYF
TRBV7-9	TRBJ2-2	CASSLRSGGSANTGELFF
TRBV25-1	TRBJ2-1	CASSDRASGYNEQFF
TRBV15	TRBJ2-3	CATSRGGTSFPDTQYF
TRBV11-2	TRBJ2-1	CASSFLTSGSYNEQFF
TRBV6-1	TRBJ2-6	CASSAGGVSGANVLTF
TRBV6-6	TRBJ2-7	CASSHPLQGPRPYEQYF
TRBV3-1/TRBV3-2	TRBJ1-5	CASSQAGGGQPQHF
TRBV18	TRBJ1-4	CASSPRQISNEKLFF
TRBV19	TRBJ2-7	CATSGANFYEQYF
TRBV7-8	TRBJ2-2	CASSLYGVDTGELFF
TRBV5-1	TRBJ2-1	CASRQDRGLNNEQFF
TRBV2	TRBJ2-3	CASSKAGRTDTQYF
TRBV9	TRBJ1-6	CASSARGKSPLHF
TRBV5-6	TRBJ2-5	CASRTNKLAEETQYF
TRBV11-3	TRBJ2-1	CASSSAVSYNEQFF
TRBV6-5	TRBJ2-7	CASTETSGFYEQYF
TRBV20-1	TRBJ1-2	CSASWGLDYGYTF
TRBV19	TRBJ2-2	CASSIESGTGELFF
TRBV4-1	TRBJ1-1	CASSQVGSVDLANTEAFF
TRBV11-2	TRBJ2-7	CASSLGQGAYEQYF
TRBV7-8	TRBJ2-7	CASSLDSHFKYEQYF
TRBV5-6	TRBJ1-3	CASSLWAGHTIYF
TRBV6-5	TRBJ1-4	CASSYSSGDEKLFF
TRBV3-1/TRBV3-2	TRBJ1-2	CASSQDNRNYGYTF
TRBV19	TRBJ1-5	CASSPGLYSNQPQHF
TRBV5-6	TRBJ2-7	CASSLVGTVSYEQYF
TRBV10-2	TRBJ2-5	CASRSGNQETQYF
TRBV19	TRBJ1-2	CASSIGPDRGYGYTF
TRBV12-3/TRBV12-4	TRBJ1-2	CASSLGSGYTF
TRBV20-1	TRBJ2-3	CSAGTAGTQYF
TRBV7-9	TRBJ1-1	CASSLAANTEAFF
TRBV6-1	TRBJ2-1	CASSEAHPTNEQFF
TRBV14	TRBJ2-7	CASSGASSYEQYF
TRBV19	TRBJ2-2	CASTPTTRGPGELFF
TRBV5-1	TRBJ2-6	CASSFGQASGANVLTF
TRBV29-1	TRBJ1-5	CSVVGLNRGCNQPQHF
TRBV24-1	TRBJ2-5	CATSARDRGTQYF
TRBV19	TRBJ2-7	CASSIGSGYEQYF
TRBV15	TRBJ1-1	CATSRDGRGGGTEAFF